These 20 T cell receptor beta chains were sequenced from one sample in a study of response to subunit inactivated influenza vaccine. TCRdb fed the RT-PCR reads into MiXCR, producing one record per CDR3 protein. The profile shows about 480,000 distinct CDR3 sequences, less than 30% of them singletons. The starting material was CD4+ T cells sorted from PBMCs, obtained 5 days after vaccination. The receptor source for this set is a man aged 45-65 years who received an inactivated influenza vaccine.

The gene calls are TRBV20-1 and TRBJ2-7; 11 bases line up with TRBD1. The junction had 1 base not matched to a gene; V was cut back by 3 bases and J by 3 bases. This CDR3 region has 13 residues. In germline, CDR1 is DFQATT, CDR2 SNEGSKA (reference sequence). The CDR3, as DNA: TGCAGTGCTAGGGGGACAGGGGGCTACGAGCAGTACTTC. Its translation is CSARGTGGYEQYF.

The chain uses TRBV20-1 and TRBJ2-7; D remains unclear. There are 15 residues in the CDR3. Trimming left V 0 bases short and J 1 base short, with 13 bases between. CDR1 is DFQATT and CDR2 is SNEGSKA in the germline V gene (reference sequence). The CDR3 DNA sequence: TGCAGTGCTAGAGATATGGTATCCTATTCCTACGAGCAGTACTTC. Amino acids: CSARDMVSYSYEQYF.

The J gene is TRBJ2-3, the V gene TRBV6-1; 9 bases match TRBD2. Looked up from germline, CDR1 is MNHNS and CDR2 is SASEGT. The CDR3 sequence is 16 residues long. V lost 6 bases and J lost 4; bases outside the gene matches: 11. The CDR3 nucleotides are TGTGCCAGCAGCCAGCGTGGCGGGGGGGCCCCAGATACGCAGTATTTT. The encoded protein is CASSQRGGGAPDTQYF.

This chain joins TRBV7-2 and TRBJ2-7, with unresolved D. Germline loops: CDR1 SGHTA, CDR2 FQGNSA. CDR3 length: 14 residues. The V and J ends lost 4 bases and 9 bases respectively, with 19 bases between them. The CDR3 loop reads CASSSTRDTPMQYF. CDR3 nucleotide sequence: TGTGCCAGCAGCTCAACGCGAGACACACCTATGCAGTACTTC.

The chain carries TRBV28 and TRBJ2-7; unclear D gene. Germline CDR1 reads MDHEN; CDR2 reads SYDVKM. CDR3 size: 11 residues. The V and J ends lost 7 bases and 9 bases respectively, with 13 bases between them. This CDR3 is CASNGVSGQYF. The CDR3 DNA reads TGTGCCAGCAATGGCGTCTCGGGGCAGTACTTC. The complete variable domain, with remaining parts taken from reference TRBV28 and TRBJ2-7, reads DVKVTQSSRYLVKRTGEKVFLECVQDMDHENMFWYRQDPGLGLRLIYFSYDVKMKEKGDIPEGYSVSREKKERFSLILESASTNQTSMYLCASNGVSGQYFGPGTRLTVT.

The V and J genes are TRBV10-3 and TRBJ2-1; 7 bases are a match to TRBD2. Germline V gene sequence: CDR1 ENHRY, CDR2 SYGVKD. CDR3 length: 15 residues. Unmatched junction bases numbered 10, after V lost 5 bases and J lost 6 bases. The CDR3 spells CAISSGLADFNEQFF. CDR3 DNA: TGTGCCATCAGTTCTGGGCTAGCGGACTTCAATGAGCAGTTCTTC.

Regarding this clonotype: The junction does not match germline at one end; this may be a read error. This chain links TRBV7-8 with TRBJ2-2; 13 positions match TRBD2. Per germline, CDR1 SGHVS and CDR2 FQNEAQ. This CDR3 spans 19 amino acids. CDR3 sequence (DNA): TGTGCCAGCAGCCTAGCCCGGACTAGCGGGAGTTTGAGCACCGGGGAGCTGTTTTTT. Translating it yields CASSLARTSGSLSTGELFF.

The J gene is TRBJ2-7, the V gene TRBV5-6, with D perhaps TRBD2 (6 bases). From germline, CDR1 is SGHDT and CDR2 YYEEEE. The V end was cut by 3 bases, the J end by 6 bases, with 19 bases between. CDR3 length: 15 residues. This chain's CDR3 is CASSSVRQGGLEQYF. CDR3 bases: TGTGCCAGCAGCTCCGTTAGGCAGGGAGGTCTCGAGCAGTACTTC.

The chain combines TRBV3-1 with TRBJ2-7, with D uncertain. The germline V and J ends were trimmed by 3 bases and 3 bases, with 12 bases remaining between them. Germline CDR1 is LGHDT and CDR2 is YNNKEL (reference sequence). The CDR3 is 14 amino acids. In DNA form, the CDR3 reads TGTGCCAGCAGCCAGGAACGACTTATCTACGAGCAGTACTTC. This sequence encodes CASSQERLIYEQYF.

The chain uses TRBV20-1 and TRBJ2-3, with 7 bases lining up with TRBD1. The V and J ends lost 0 bases and 3 bases, in that order; junction bases with no gene match: 18. CDR1 is DFQATT and CDR2 is SNEGSKA in the germline V gene (reference sequence). This CDR3 region has 19 residues. CDR3 nucleotides: TGCAGTGCTAGAGATTCGATTGGCAGGGGGAAGTTTCGTACAGATACGCAGTATTTT. It is translated as CSARDSIGRGKFRTDTQYF.

V and J are TRBV7-9 and TRBJ2-7; the match to TRBD1 covers 8 bases. This CDR3 has 13 residues. J lost 4 bases, V lost 10 bases, and 9 bases had no gene match. Per germline, CDR1 SEHNR and CDR2 FQNEAQ (reference sequence). The CDR3 spells CAISRTGPYEQYF. CDR3 bases: TGTGCCATATCCCGGACAGGGCCGTACGAGCAGTACTTC.

This clonotype showed up just a few times. This chain connects TRBV18 to TRBJ1-1; TRBD1 matches at 12 bases. CDR1 and CDR2 (germline): KGHSH, LQKENI. V shed 4 bases and J 5 bases; nucleotides not matched to a gene: 5. This CDR3 has 15 amino acids. The CDR3 DNA is TGTGCCAGCTCACTGGGACAGGGGGCAAATACTGAAGCTTTCTTT. This translates into CASSLGQGANTEAFF.

This clonotype was counted only a few times. This chain links TRBV6-2 or TRBV6-3 with TRBJ2-4; D is ambiguous. Trimming cost V 5 bases and J 7 bases, with 6 bases left between them. Germline lookup yields CDR1 MNHEY and CDR2 SVGEGT. This CDR3 is built from 11 residues. CDR3 DNA: TGTGCCAGCAGTGAGGTGAACATTCAGTACTTC. Its protein product is CASSEVNIQYF.

The gene calls are TRBV25-1 and TRBJ2-1; TRBD1 agrees at 7 bases. J lost 5 bases, V lost 6 bases, and 10 bases had no gene match. The CDR3 loop spans 15 amino acids. Germline V CDR1 and CDR2: MGHDK, SYGVNS. The DNA for the CDR3 is TGTGCCAGCAGCGCCGGGACAGTCGTACACAATGAGCAGTTCTTC. It yields the protein CASSAGTVVHNEQFF.

The gene calls are TRBV20-1 and TRBJ2-2; D gene unclear. The CDR3 spans 12 residues. The germline V gene has CDR1 DFQATT and CDR2 SNEGSKA (reference sequence). Between the trimmed V and J ends, which lost 5 bases and 5 bases, there was a span of 9 bases. CDR3 sequence reads: CSAPARTGELFF. CDR3 bases: TGCAGTGCTCCCGCCCGGACCGGGGAGCTGTTTTTT.

This sequence joins TRBV6-1 and TRBJ2-1; D may be TRBD2 (6 bases). Germline V CDR1 and CDR2: MNHNS, SASEGT. This CDR3 spans 15 amino acids. V lost 5 bases and J lost 0, with 11 bases in between. The CDR3 protein is CASSRQTSSYNEQFF. In DNA, the CDR3 is TGTGCCAGCAGTCGCCAGACTAGCTCCTACAATGAGCAGTTCTTC.

J is TRBJ1-6 and V is TRBV7-6; maybe TRBD1 (6 bases). This CDR3 region has 16 residues. The germline V gene encodes CDR1 SGHVS and CDR2 FNYEAQ. V was shortened by 1 base and J by 7 bases, with 14 bases between the two germline ends. For the CDR3, the DNA is TGTGCCAGCAGCTTAGGGGGCAGGGGTGGGAATTCACCCCTCCACTTT. It encodes CASSLGGRGGNSPLHF.

The chain uses TRBV28 and TRBJ1-3, with a tentative D call TRBD1 (6 bases). Trimming stripped 2 bases from V and 0 bases from J, with 8 bases between. CDR1 is MDHEN, CDR2 SYDVKM, per germline. This CDR3 comprises 15 residues. The CDR3 loop is CASSLMTGSGNTIYF. The CDR3 DNA follows: TGTGCCAGCAGTTTAATGACAGGCTCTGGAAACACCATATATTTT. Full variable domain (outside the CDR3, taken from reference TRBV28 and TRBJ1-3): DVKVTQSSRYLVKRTGEKVFLECVQDMDHENMFWYRQDPGLGLRLIYFSYDVKMKEKGDIPEGYSVSREKKERFSLILESASTNQTSMYLCASSLMTGSGNTIYFGEGSWLTVV.

This clonotype was seen a few times. The chain carries TRBV28 and TRBJ2-3; 9 positions match TRBD1. CDR3 size: 16 residues. Losses at the gene ends were 4 bases for V and 1 base for J; bases not matched to a gene: 6. Per the germline V gene, CDR1 is MDHEN and CDR2 is SYDVKM. The CDR3 region is CASSSLGQGRTDTQYF. CDR3 coding DNA: TGTGCCAGCAGTTCGTTGGGACAGGGCCGCACAGATACGCAGTATTTT.

This chain links TRBV24-1 with TRBJ1-1; D ambiguous. CDR3 length: 15 residues. The V gene's germline CDR1 is KGHDR and CDR2 SFDVKD. Trimming shortened V by 4 bases and J by 6 bases, and 17 bases separated the two germline ends. The CDR3 spells CATSEVGRSPPEAFF. The CDR3 bases are TGTGCCACCAGTGAGGTCGGACGGAGCCCTCCTGAAGCTTTCTTT.